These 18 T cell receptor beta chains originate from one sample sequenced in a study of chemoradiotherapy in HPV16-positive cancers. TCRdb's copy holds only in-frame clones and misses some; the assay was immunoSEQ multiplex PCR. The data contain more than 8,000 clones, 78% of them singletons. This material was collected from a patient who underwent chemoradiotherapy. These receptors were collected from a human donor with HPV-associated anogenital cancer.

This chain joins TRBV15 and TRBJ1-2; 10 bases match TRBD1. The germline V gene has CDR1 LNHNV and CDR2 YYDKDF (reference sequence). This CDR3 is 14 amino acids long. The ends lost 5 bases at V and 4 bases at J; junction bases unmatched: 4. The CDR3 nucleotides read TGTGCCACCAGCGGGGACAGGGGAGGCTATGGCTACACCTTC. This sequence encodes CATSGDRGGYGYTF.

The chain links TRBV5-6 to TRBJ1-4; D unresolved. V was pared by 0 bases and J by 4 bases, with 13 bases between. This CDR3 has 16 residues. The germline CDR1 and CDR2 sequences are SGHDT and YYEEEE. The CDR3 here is CASSLGVTVVNEKLFF. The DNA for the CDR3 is TGTGCCAGCAGCTTGGGGGTAACGGTGGTTAATGAAAAACTGTTTTTT. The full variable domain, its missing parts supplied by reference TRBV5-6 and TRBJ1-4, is DAGVTQSPTHLIKTRGQQVTLRCSPKSGHDTVSWYQQALGQGPQFIFQYYEEEERQRGNFPDRFSGHQFPNYSSELNVNALLLGDSALYLCASSLGVTVVNEKLFFGSGTQLSVL.

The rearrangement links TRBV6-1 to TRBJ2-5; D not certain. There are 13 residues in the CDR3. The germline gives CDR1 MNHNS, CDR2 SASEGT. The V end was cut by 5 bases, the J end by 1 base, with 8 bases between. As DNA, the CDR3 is TGTGCCAGCAGTTCGGACGTCCAAGAGACCCAGTACTTC. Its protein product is CASSSDVQETQYF.

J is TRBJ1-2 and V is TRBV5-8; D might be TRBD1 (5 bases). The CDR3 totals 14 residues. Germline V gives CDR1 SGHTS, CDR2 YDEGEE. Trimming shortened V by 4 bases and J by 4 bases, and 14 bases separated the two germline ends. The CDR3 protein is CASSEPGRSYGYTF. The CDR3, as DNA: TGTGCCAGCAGCGAACCGGGACGCTCCTATGGCTACACCTTC.

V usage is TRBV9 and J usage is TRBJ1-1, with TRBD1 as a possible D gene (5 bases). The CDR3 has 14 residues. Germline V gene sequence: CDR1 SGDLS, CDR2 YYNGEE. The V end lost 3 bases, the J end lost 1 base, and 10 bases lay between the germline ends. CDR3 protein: CASSETDQNTEAFF. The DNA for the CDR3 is TGTGCCAGCAGCGAGACAGACCAGAACACTGAAGCTTTCTTT.

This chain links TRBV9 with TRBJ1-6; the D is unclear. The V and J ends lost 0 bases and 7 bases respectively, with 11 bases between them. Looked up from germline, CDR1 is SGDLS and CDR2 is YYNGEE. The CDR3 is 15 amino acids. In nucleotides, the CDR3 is TGTGCCAGCAGCGTAGGGTACAGTTTGAATTCACCCCTCCACTTT. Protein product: CASSVGYSLNSPLHF.

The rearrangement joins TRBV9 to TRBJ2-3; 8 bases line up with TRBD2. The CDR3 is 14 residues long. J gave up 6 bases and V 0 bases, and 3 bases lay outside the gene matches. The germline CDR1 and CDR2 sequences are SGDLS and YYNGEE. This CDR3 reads CASSVAGGEDTQYF. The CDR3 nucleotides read TGTGCCAGCAGCGTAGCCGGGGGGGAGGATACGCAGTATTTT.

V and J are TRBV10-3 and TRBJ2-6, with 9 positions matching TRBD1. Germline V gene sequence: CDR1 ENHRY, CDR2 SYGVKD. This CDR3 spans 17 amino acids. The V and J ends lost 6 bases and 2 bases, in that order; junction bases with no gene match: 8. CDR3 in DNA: TGTGCCATCAGCGCAAGGGACAGGGCTGCTGGGGCCAACGTCCTGACTTTC. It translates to CAISARDRAAGANVLTF.

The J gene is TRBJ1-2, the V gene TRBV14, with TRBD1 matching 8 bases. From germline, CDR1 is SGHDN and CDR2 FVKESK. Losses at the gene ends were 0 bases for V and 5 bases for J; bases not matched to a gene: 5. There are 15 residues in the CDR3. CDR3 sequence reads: CASSQEDRGGYGYTF. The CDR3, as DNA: TGTGCCAGCAGCCAAGAAGACAGGGGCGGGTATGGCTACACCTTC.

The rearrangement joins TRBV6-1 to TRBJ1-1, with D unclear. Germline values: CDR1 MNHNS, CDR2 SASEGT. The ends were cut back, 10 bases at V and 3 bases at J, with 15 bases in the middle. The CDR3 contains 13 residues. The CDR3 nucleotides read TGTGCCATCACCAGGACCCGGGACACTGAAGCTTTCTTT. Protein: CAITRTRDTEAFF.

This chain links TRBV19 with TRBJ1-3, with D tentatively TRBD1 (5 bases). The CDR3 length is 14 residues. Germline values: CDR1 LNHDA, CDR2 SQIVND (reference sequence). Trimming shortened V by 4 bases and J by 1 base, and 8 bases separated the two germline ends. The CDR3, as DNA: TGTGCCAGTAGTAACGGGGGATCTGGAAACACCATATATTTT. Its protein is CASSNGGSGNTIYF.

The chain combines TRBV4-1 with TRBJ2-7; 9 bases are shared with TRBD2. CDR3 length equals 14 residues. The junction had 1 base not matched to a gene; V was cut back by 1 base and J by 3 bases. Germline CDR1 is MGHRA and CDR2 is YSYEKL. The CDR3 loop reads CASSQVTSGYEQYF. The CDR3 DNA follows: TGCGCCAGCAGCCAAGTGACTAGCGGCTACGAGCAGTACTTC.

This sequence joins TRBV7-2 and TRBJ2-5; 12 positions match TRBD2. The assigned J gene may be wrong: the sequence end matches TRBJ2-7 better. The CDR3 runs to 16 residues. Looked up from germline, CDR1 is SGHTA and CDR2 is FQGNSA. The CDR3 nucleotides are TGTGCCAGCAGCGGCACCCTGACTAGCGGGGGAGTCGAGCAGTACTTC. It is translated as CASSGTLTSGGVEQYF.

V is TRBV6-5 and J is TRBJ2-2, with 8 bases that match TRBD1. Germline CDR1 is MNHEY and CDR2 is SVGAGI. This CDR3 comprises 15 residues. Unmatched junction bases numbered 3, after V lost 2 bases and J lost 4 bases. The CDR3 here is CASSYDRGPTGELFF. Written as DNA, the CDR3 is TGTGCCAGCAGTTACGACAGGGGCCCCACCGGGGAGCTGTTTTTT.

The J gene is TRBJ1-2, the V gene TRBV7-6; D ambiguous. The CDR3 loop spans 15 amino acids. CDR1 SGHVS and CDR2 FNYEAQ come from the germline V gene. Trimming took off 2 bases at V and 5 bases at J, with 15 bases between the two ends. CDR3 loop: CASSLLDPRTYGYTF. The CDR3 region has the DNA TGTGCCAGCAGCTTACTCGATCCCAGAACATATGGCTACACCTTC.

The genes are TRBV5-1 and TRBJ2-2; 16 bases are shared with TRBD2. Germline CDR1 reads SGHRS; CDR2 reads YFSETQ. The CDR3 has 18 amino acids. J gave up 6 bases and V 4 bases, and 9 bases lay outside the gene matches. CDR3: CASSPPGTSGGAPGELFF. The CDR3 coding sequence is TGCGCCAGCAGCCCACCCGGGACTAGCGGGGGGGCCCCCGGGGAGCTGTTTTTT.

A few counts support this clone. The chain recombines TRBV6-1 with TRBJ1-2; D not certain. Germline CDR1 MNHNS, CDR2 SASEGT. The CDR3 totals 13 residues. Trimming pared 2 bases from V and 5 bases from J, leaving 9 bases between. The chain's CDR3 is CASSEWSEYGYTF. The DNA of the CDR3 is TGTGCCAGCAGTGAATGGTCCGAATATGGCTACACCTTC.

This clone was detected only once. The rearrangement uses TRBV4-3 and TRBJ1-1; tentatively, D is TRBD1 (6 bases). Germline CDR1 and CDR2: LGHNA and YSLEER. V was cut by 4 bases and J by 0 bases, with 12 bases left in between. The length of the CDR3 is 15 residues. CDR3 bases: TGCGCCAGCAGCCGGTCAGGACAGTTGAACACTGAAGCTTTCTTT. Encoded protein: CASSRSGQLNTEAFF.